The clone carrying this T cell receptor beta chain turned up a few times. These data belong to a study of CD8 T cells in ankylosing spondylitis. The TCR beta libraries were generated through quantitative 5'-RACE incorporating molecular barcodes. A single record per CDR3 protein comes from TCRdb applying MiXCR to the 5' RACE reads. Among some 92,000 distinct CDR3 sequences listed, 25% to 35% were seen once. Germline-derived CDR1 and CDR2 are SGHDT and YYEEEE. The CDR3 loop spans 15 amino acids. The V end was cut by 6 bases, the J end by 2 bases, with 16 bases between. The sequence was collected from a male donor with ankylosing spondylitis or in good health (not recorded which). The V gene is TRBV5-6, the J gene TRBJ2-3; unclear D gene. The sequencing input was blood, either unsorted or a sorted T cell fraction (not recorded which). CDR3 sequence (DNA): TGTGCCAGCACCTCCCCCATCCTCTCCACAGATACGCAGTATTTT. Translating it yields CASTSPILSTDTQYF.